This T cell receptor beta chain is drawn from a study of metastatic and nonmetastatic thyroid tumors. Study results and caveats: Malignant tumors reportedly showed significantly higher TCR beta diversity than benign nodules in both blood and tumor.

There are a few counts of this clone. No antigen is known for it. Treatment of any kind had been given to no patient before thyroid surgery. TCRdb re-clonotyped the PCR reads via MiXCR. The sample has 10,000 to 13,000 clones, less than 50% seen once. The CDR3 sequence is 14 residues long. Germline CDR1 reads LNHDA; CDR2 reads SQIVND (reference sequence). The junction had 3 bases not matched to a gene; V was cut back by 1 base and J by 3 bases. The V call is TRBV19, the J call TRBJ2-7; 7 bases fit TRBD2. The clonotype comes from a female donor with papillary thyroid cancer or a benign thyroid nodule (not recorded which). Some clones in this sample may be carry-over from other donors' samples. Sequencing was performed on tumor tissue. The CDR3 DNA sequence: TGTGCCAGTAGTATAGGCGGGGAGGGCTACGAGCAGTACTTC. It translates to CASSIGGEGYEQYF.